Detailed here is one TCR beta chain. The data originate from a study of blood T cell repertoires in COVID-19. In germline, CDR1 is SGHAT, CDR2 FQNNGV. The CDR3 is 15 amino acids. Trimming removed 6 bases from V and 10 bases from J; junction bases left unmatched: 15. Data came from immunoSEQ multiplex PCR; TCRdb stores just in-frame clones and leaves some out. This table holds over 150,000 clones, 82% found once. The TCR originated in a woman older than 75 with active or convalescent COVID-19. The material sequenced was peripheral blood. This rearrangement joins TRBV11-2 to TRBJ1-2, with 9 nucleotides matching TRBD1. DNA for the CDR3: TGTGCCAGCAGACCTAATCCGGGACAGGGAATCGACTACACCTTC. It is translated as CASRPNPGQGIDYTF. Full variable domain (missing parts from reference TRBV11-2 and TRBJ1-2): EAGVAQSPRYKIIEKRQSVAFWCNPISGHATLYWYQQILGQGPKLLIQFQNNGVVDDSQLPKDRFSAERLKGVDSTLKIQPAKLEDSAVYLCASRPNPGQGIDYTFGSGTRLTVV.